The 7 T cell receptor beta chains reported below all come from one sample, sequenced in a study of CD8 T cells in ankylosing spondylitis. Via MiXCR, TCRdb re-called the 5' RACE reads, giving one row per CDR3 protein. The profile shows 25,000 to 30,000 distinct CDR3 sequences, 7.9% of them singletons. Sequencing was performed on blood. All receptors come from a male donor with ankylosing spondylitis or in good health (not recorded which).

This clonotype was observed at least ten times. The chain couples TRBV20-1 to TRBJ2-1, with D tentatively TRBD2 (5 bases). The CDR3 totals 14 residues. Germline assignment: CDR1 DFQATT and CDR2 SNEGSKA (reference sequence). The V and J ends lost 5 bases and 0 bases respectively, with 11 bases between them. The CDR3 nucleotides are TGCAGTGCTCAACAAGCGGTCTCCTACAATGAGCAGTTCTTC. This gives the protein CSAQQAVSYNEQFF.

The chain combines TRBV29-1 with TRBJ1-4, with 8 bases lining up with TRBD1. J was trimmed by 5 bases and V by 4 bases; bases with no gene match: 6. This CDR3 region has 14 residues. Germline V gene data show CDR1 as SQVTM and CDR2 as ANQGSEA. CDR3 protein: CSVAPWTGNEKLFF. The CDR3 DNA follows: TGCAGCGTTGCCCCTTGGACAGGGAATGAAAAACTGTTTTTT.

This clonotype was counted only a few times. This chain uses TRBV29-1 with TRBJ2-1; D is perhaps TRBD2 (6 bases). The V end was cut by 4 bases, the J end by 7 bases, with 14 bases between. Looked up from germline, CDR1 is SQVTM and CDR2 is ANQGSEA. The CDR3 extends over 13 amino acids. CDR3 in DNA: TGCAGCGTTGGTTGGGTCCGGGGGAATGAGCAGTTCTTC. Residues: CSVGWVRGNEQFF.

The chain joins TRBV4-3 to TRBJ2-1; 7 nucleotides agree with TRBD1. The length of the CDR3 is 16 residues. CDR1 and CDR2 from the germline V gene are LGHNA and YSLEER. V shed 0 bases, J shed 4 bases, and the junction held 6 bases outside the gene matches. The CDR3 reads CASSQDRAGGYNEQFF. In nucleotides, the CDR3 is TGCGCCAGCAGCCAAGATAGGGCAGGGGGATACAATGAGCAGTTCTTC.

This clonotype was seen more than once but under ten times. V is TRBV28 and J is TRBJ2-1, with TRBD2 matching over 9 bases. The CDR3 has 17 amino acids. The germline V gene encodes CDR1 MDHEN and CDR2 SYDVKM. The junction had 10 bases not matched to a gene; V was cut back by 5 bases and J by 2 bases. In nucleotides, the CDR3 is TGTGCCAGCAGTGCCCGAAGAACTAGCGGGCCCTACAATGAGCAGTTCTTC. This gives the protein CASSARRTSGPYNEQFF.

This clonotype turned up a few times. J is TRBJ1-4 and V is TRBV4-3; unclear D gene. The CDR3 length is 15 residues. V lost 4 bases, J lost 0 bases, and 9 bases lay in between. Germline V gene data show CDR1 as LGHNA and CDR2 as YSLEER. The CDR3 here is CASSLILATNEKLFF. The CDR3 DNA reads TGCGCCAGCAGCCTAATTTTGGCAACTAATGAAAAACTGTTTTTT.

DNA for the CDR3: TGTGCCAGCAGCTTAAGCGGGGGAAGGAAGGCTGAAGCTTTCTTT. This encodes CASSLSGGRKAEAFF. The rearrangement links TRBV7-9 to TRBJ1-1; possible D gene TRBD1, 5 bases. Trimming took off 2 bases at V and 6 bases at J, with 16 bases between the two ends. The germline gives CDR1 SEHNR, CDR2 FQNEAQ (reference sequence). This CDR3 has 15 amino acids. Full variable domain (remainder filled in from reference TRBV7-9 and TRBJ1-1): DTGVSQNPRHKITKRGQNVTFRCDPISEHNRLYWYRQTLGQGPEFLTYFQNEAQLEKSRLLSDRFSAERPKGSFSTLEIQRTEQGDSAMYLCASSLSGGRKAEAFFGQGTRLTVV.